The present T cell receptor beta chain was sequenced within a study of T-cell memory formation after mild COVID-19 (dated by TCRdb to the early 2020s). About the full investigation: TCR sequence clusters from the two donors were found to be largely donor specific. Longitudinal TCRalpha and TCRbeta repertoire sequencing tracked T-cell clones expanding and contracting after mild COVID-19 in a couple of donors. The cohort comprised two young, previously healthy adult volunteers, one female and one male. Beyond this particular receptor, the publication reports: Some responding clones were found in pre-infection memory, which suggests that pre-existing cross-reactive memory T cells took part in the SARS-CoV-2 response. Contracting CD4+ clones turned up mainly in the CM and EM memory subsets, whereas EMRA was where CD8+ clones were enriched. Only a couple of mild cases were covered by the study, and larger cohorts that include severe cases with pre-infection samples were considered necessary. From day 15 to 85, contracting clones showed balanced CD4/CD8 phenotypes, whereas a second wave of clones that expanded from day 15 to 37 leaned towards CD4+. Whether the second-wave clones peaking on day 37 were SARS-CoV-2 specific was not confirmed.

A few counts support this clonotype. It has no known antigen specificity. The sample holds no much larger clone one base away, and base qualities are not on file. Data came from an Illumina NovaSeq 6000. cDNA libraries for TCRalpha and TCRbeta were prepared by 5'RACE using constant-segment primers, with sample barcodes and unique molecular identifiers added. Trizol reagent was used to extract RNA from every sample. Library amplification was performed in two PCR steps, and a second sample barcode and Illumina TruSeq adapters were introduced in the second step. Libraries were sequenced on an Illumina NovaSeq with 2 x 150 bp paired-end reads. The authors processed their data as follows. The reads were demultiplexed and collapsed into UMI-guided consensus sequences using migec v1.2.7. Using mixcr v2.1.11, UMI consensuses were aligned to TRA and TRB V and J templates and then assembled into clonotypes. Expanded or contracted clonotypes were those called significant by both edgeR and NoisET, with noise models trained on biological replicates. For edgeR calls, the cutoffs were a false discovery rate-adjusted p below 0.01 and a log2 fold-change threshold of 1. As an exploratory analysis of dynamics, max-normalized trajectories of the 1000 most abundant clonotypes were examined by PCA with hierarchical clustering. Separately sequenced CD4+ and CD8+ repertoires were used to assign the CD4 or CD8 phenotype of responding clones. TCRdb reprocessing: public reads trimmed at Q25 with fastp, clones called with MiXCR, in-frame beta chains kept. Every CDR3 protein is listed once, alongside the most common genes and DNA of its rows. In this record, the V and J calls reflect TCRdb's handling and not the investigators' own analysis. In this sample the table shows 130,000 to 150,000 distinct CDR3 sequences, approximately 21% of which occur a single time. The top ten constitute approximately 2.4% of the sample.

PBMCs were isolated by Ficoll-Paque density gradient centrifugation. The germline ends are 9 bases apart after V is trimmed by 2 bases and J by 1 base. Taken from cysteine to phenylalanine, the CDR3 has 14 residues. CDR3 DNA is the only sequence kept; it has 42 bases, read in frame from the first base. CDR1 and CDR2 (SGHRS, YFSETQ) derive from the germline V gene. The chain is made from TRBV5-1 and TRBJ1-1; the best D guess is TRBD1, with 5 bases matching. Sample: PBMCs or a T cell subset sorted from them (not recorded which). The TCR was taken from an adult woman who had mild COVID-19 (a few samples of this study predate the infection). The sample titles of this study are shuffled in the database, so cell type and time point are left out; the donor was told from shared clones. The nucleotides read TGCGCCAGCAGCTTCCAGGGCGAGAACACTGAAGCTTTCTTT. It is translated as CASSFQGENTEAFF.